The rows below give T cell receptor beta chains drawn from one sample of a study of identical twins. TCRdb passed the 5' RACE reads through MiXCR, listing each CDR3 protein once. The sample carries some 500,000 distinct CDR3 sequences, approximately 9.6% recorded once. This sample also appeared in a second study, on yellow fever vaccine responses in identical twins.

Sequencing was done on a sample of PBMCs. The receptors were gathered from a woman aged 18-30 years in good health. Each CDR3 is given with its conserved first and last residue. A D gene is named only where the DNA matches it firmly. Expanded clones are given a class, and other clones once, few, many or no size at all.

>TRBD2|TRBJ2-1|many|13|TRBV6-1
TGTGCCAGCAGGGATACTAGCGTGAGTGAGCAGTTCTTC
CASRDTSVSEQFF
>TRBD1|TRBJ2-5|-|14|TRBV7-2
TGTGCCAGCAGCTCGCGACAGGGCCGAGAGACCCAGTACTTC
CASSSRQGRETQYF
>-|TRBJ2-2|many|14|TRBV12-3/TRBV12-4
TGTGCCAGCAGTTCAGGGGGGAAATTAGGGGAGCTGTTTTTT
CASSSGGKLGELFF
>TRBD2|TRBJ2-2|-|14|TRBV10-3
TGTGCCATTATAGCGGGGGGAAACACCGGGGAGCTGTTTTTT
CAIIAGGNTGELFF
>-|TRBJ2-5|few|15|TRBV9
TGTGCCAGCAGCGGTCATGGGCGGAACCAAGAGACCCAGTACTTC
CASSGHGRNQETQYF
>-|TRBJ2-5|-|13|TRBV7-2
TGTGCCAGCAGCTTAAGGGACCGGGAGACCCAGTACTTC
CASSLRDRETQYF
>-|TRBJ2-3|-|13|TRBV20-1
TGCAGTGCTAGAATGTTTAGTTCAGATACGCAGTATTTT
CSARMFSSDTQYF
>TRBD2|TRBJ2-3|few|14|TRBV7-2
TGTGCCAGCAGCTTAGGGACTAGCGCCGATACGCAGTATTTT
CASSLGTSADTQYF
>-|TRBJ1-4|-|13|TRBV5-1
TGCGCCAGCAGCTTAAACATAGCTGAAAAACTGTTTTTT
CASSLNIAEKLFF
>TRBD1|TRBJ2-7|-|14|TRBV12-3/TRBV12-4
TGTGCCAGCAGGCCCGGGACAGAGTCCTACGAGCAGTACTTC
CASRPGTESYEQYF
>-|TRBJ2-5|many|14|TRBV6-2/TRBV6-3
TGTGCCAGCAACGACGGGTTGCTAGGAGAAGACCAGTACTTC
CASNDGLLGEDQYF
>-|TRBJ2-1|many|15|TRBV28
TGTGCCAGCAGCTCCCTAAGTGGGAGCGTCGATGAGCAGTTCTTC
CASSSLSGSVDEQFF
>-|TRBJ2-1|-|14|TRBV5-1
TGCGCCAGCAGCCGAAACGCAGGGTTTGGGGAGCAGTTCTTC
CASSRNAGFGEQFF
>-|TRBJ2-1|few|14|TRBV18
TGTGCCAGTTGGGACGGGAGCTCCTACAATGAGCAGTTCTTC
CASWDGSSYNEQFF
>TRBD2|TRBJ2-3|-|14|TRBV10-3
TGTGCCATCAGTGGGCTAGCGGGAGTAGATACGCAGTATTTT
CAISGLAGVDTQYF
>-|TRBJ2-1|-|13|TRBV29-1
TGCAGCGGTGACAGGGCTAGCGGCAATGAGCAGTTCTTC
CSGDRASGNEQFF
>-|TRBJ2-7|many|18|TRBV4-1
TGCGCCAGCAGCCAAGATTATGGGGCAGGGCAGGTTGGGGCCGAGCAGTACTTC
CASSQDYGAGQVGAEQYF
>-|TRBJ2-3|-|17|TRBV28
TGTGCCAGCAGTTTCCCCACGAGCCCTATAGGTGCAGATACGCAGTATTTT
CASSFPTSPIGADTQYF
>TRBD1|TRBJ2-1|many|16|TRBV27
TGTGCCAGCAGTTTATCTCTAGGGACAGGGCATAATGAGCAGTTCTTC
CASSLSLGTGHNEQFF